The rows below give T cell receptor beta chains drawn from one sample of a study of T cell repertoires and Cas9 in healthy adults. Method: immunoSEQ multiplex PCR; TCRdb's copy keeps in-frame clones and lacks some. The data contain 20,000 to 25,000 clones, roughly 90% of them singletons. The material sequenced was CD4+ effector T cells (CD127+, CD25-, CD137-, CD154-) from PBMCs; culture status not recorded. These TCRs come from a human donor in good health. Each CDR3 is given with its conserved first and last residue. Fields, in order: clone size, V gene, J gene, CDR3 length, D gene, CDR3 DNA, CDR3 protein. A D gene is named only where the DNA matches it firmly. Clone sizes are given selectively: once, few, many, or a class where the clone is expanded.

size: .; V: TRBV7-6; J: TRBJ2-1; length: 15; D: .; DNA: TGTGCCAGCAGTTTGTTACAGATCTCCTACAATGAGCAGTTCTTC; CDR3: CASSLLQISYNEQFF
size: .; V: TRBV5-4; J: TRBJ2-5; length: 14; D: TRBD1; DNA: TGTGCCAGCAGCTTAAGGCAGGGGGAAGAGACCCAGTACTTC; CDR3: CASSLRQGEETQYF
size: .; V: TRBV6-5; J: TRBJ2-7; length: 15; D: TRBD2; DNA: TGTGCCAGCAGTCCCCCATACGGGGGGGCCAACGAGCAGTACTTC; CDR3: CASSPPYGGANEQYF
size: .; V: TRBV5-1; J: TRBJ1-1; length: 15; D: .; DNA: TGCGCCAGCAGCTTGGATGCAGCGATGGGAACTGAAGCTTTCTTT; CDR3: CASSLDAAMGTEAFF
size: .; V: TRBV18; J: TRBJ1-6; length: 17; D: .; DNA: TGTGCCAGCTCACCTTCAGGGGCCTCCATATCTAATTCACCCCTCCACTTT; CDR3: CASSPSGASISNSPLHF
size: .; V: TRBV6-9; J: TRBJ2-7; length: 17; D: .; DNA: TGTGCCAGCAGCGAGGGTCTGTACAAGGGGAGGTCCTACGAGCAGTACTTC; CDR3: CASSEGLYKGRSYEQYF
size: .; V: TRBV7-6; J: TRBJ1-2; length: 15; D: .; DNA: TGTGCCAGCAGCTTGGGTCTGAGGGCTAACTATGGCTACACCTTC; CDR3: CASSLGLRANYGYTF
size: .; V: TRBV6-6; J: TRBJ2-2; length: 15; D: TRBD1; DNA: TGTGCCAGCAGGACGGGACAGTCATTCACCGGGGAGCTGTTTTTT; CDR3: CASRTGQSFTGELFF
size: .; V: TRBV5-1; J: TRBJ1-3; length: 14; D: .; DNA: TGCGCCAGCAGCTTGTACGAGGATGGAAACACCATATATTTT; CDR3: CASSLYEDGNTIYF
size: .; V: TRBV11-3; J: TRBJ1-1; length: 16; D: .; DNA: TGTGCCAGCAGCTTAGACTCGGCGGGGGGCGGGGCGGAAGCTTTCTTT; CDR3: CASSLDSAGGGAEAFF
size: .; V: TRBV29-1; J: TRBJ1-1; length: 14; D: TRBD1; DNA: TGCAGCGTGGCCCAGGGGGCTGCGAACACTGAAGCTTTCTTT; CDR3: CSVAQGAANTEAFF
size: once; V: TRBV6-1; J: TRBJ1-3; length: 13; D: .; DNA: TGTGCCAGCAGAGGACAGTCTGGAAACACCATATATTTT; CDR3: CASRGQSGNTIYF
size: once; V: TRBV30; J: TRBJ2-2; length: 15; D: TRBD1; DNA: TGTGCCTGGAGTACCCGGACAGGCTACACCGGGGAGCTGTTTTTT; CDR3: CAWSTRTGYTGELFF
size: .; V: TRBV4-2; J: TRBJ1-4; length: 14; D: .; DNA: TGTGCCAGCAGCCAAGACCACTCGAATGAAAAACTGTTTTTT; CDR3: CASSQDHSNEKLFF
size: .; V: TRBV5-6; J: TRBJ2-4; length: 15; D: TRBD1; DNA: TGTGCCAGCAGCCCAGGGGGCGCCCCCAAAAACATTCAGTACTTC; CDR3: CASSPGGAPKNIQYF
size: .; V: TRBV10-1; J: TRBJ1-1; length: 14; D: .; DNA: TGCGCCAGCAGTGCCACAGCGCGGAACACTGAAGCTTTCTTT; CDR3: CASSATARNTEAFF
size: .; V: TRBV28; J: TRBJ1-5; length: 14; D: .; DNA: TGTGCCAGCTTCAAAGAGTTTAGCAATCAGCCCCAGCATTTT; CDR3: CASFKEFSNQPQHF
size: .; V: TRBV5-8; J: TRBJ1-5; length: 14; D: TRBD1; DNA: TGTGCCAGCAGCTTTCAGGGGGCGGAACAGCCCCAGCATTTT; CDR3: CASSFQGAEQPQHF
size: once; V: TRBV18; J: TRBJ1-1; length: 12; D: .; DNA: TGTGCCAGCTCACCACAGGGGCACTGGGCTTTCTTT; CDR3: CASSPQGHWAFF
size: .; V: TRBV10-1; J: TRBJ2-2; length: 14; D: .; DNA: TGCGCCAGCAGAGACGTGGCGGGAAGCGGGGAGCTGTTTTTT; CDR3: CASRDVAGSGELFF
size: .; V: TRBV6-1; J: TRBJ1-1; length: 14; D: TRBD1; DNA: TGTGCCAGCAGTCTTGGACAGGGGAACACTGAAGCTTTCTTT; CDR3: CASSLGQGNTEAFF
size: .; V: TRBV6-4; J: TRBJ2-7; length: 14; D: .; DNA: TGTGCCAGCAGAAGGGGGGGAAAACCCTACGAGCAGTACTTC; CDR3: CASRRGGKPYEQYF
size: .; V: TRBV7-3; J: TRBJ2-1; length: 15; D: TRBD1; DNA: TGTGCCAGCAGCTTCGGGACAGCGAGTTACAATGAGCAGTTCTTC; CDR3: CASSFGTASYNEQFF
size: .; V: TRBV6-5; J: TRBJ1-4; length: 15; D: .; DNA: TGTGCCAGCAGTTACTCAGGGTCCGCTAATGAAAAACTGTTTTTT; CDR3: CASSYSGSANEKLFF
size: .; V: TRBV4-1; J: TRBJ1-2; length: 16; D: .; DNA: TGCGCCAGCAGCCAAGGAAATTGGCGGAGGTTAGGTGGCTACACCTTC; CDR3: CASSQGNWRRLGGYTF
size: .; V: TRBV2; J: TRBJ2-7; length: 12; D: .; DNA: TGTGCCAGAGTGGACCTCTCCTACGAGCAGTACTTC; CDR3: CARVDLSYEQYF
size: few; V: TRBV6-6; J: TRBJ1-4; length: 14; D: .; DNA: TGTGCCAGCAGTTACTCGATCCGACTCGAAAAACTGTTTTTT; CDR3: CASSYSIRLEKLFF
size: .; V: TRBV29-1; J: TRBJ2-3; length: 14; D: .; DNA: TGCAGCGTGCTAAAGCCACCTAGCACAGATACGCAGTATTTT; CDR3: CSVLKPPSTDTQYF
size: .; V: TRBV28; J: TRBJ2-3; length: 15; D: TRBD2; DNA: TGTGCCAGCAGTTCTCAAGCGGGGTTTACAGATACGCAGTATTTT; CDR3: CASSSQAGFTDTQYF
size: .; V: TRBV25-1; J: TRBJ2-2; length: 14; D: .; DNA: TGTGCCAGCAGGGCAGACATGAACACCGGGGAGCTGTTTTTT; CDR3: CASRADMNTGELFF
size: .; V: TRBV6-1; J: TRBJ2-3; length: 15; D: .; DNA: TGTGCCAGCAGATCGACAGTGACGCGCACAGATACGCAGTATTTT; CDR3: CASRSTVTRTDTQYF
size: .; V: TRBV19; J: TRBJ1-5; length: 13; D: TRBD1; DNA: TGTGCCAGTAGTATCAACAGGGGTCAGCCCCAGCATTTT; CDR3: CASSINRGQPQHF
size: .; V: TRBV19; J: TRBJ2-2; length: 13; D: .; DNA: TGTGCCAGTAGTAACCAGGTGGCCGGGGAGCTGTTTTTT; CDR3: CASSNQVAGELFF
size: .; V: TRBV5-1; J: TRBJ2-2; length: 15; D: .; DNA: TGCGCCAGCAGCTTGGGTACGGGGGACGCCGGGGAGCTGTTTTTT; CDR3: CASSLGTGDAGELFF
size: once; V: TRBV6-4; J: TRBJ2-1; length: 10; D: TRBD2; DNA: TGTGCCAGACCCCAACTAGCGGGGTTCTTC; CDR3: CARPQLAGFF
size: .; V: TRBV28; J: TRBJ2-7; length: 16; D: TRBD1; DNA: TGTGCCAGCACCCGACATGGGACAGGGGGTTCCTACGAGCAGTACTTC; CDR3: CASTRHGTGGSYEQYF
size: .; V: TRBV6-5; J: TRBJ1-2; length: 13; D: .; DNA: TGTGCCAGTCGTACCCCGGGGGGGTATGGCTACACCTTC; CDR3: CASRTPGGYGYTF
size: .; V: TRBV5-1; J: TRBJ2-3; length: 14; D: TRBD2; DNA: TGCGCCAGCAGCTTCGGGGGGTTTACAGATACGCAGTATTTT; CDR3: CASSFGGFTDTQYF
size: .; V: TRBV11-2; J: TRBJ2-5; length: 17; D: TRBD2; DNA: TGTGCCAGCAGCTCCACTAGCGGGGGGATTATACAAGAGACCCAGTACTTC; CDR3: CASSSTSGGIIQETQYF
size: few; V: TRBV2; J: TRBJ1-5; length: 14; D: .; DNA: TGTGCCAGCACTCCCCAGGGATCGAGGCAGCCCCAGCATTTT; CDR3: CASTPQGSRQPQHF
size: .; V: TRBV7-9; J: TRBJ2-6; length: 16; D: TRBD1; DNA: TGTGCCAGCAGCTTAGGGGACAGTTTTGGGGCCAACGTCCTGACTTTC; CDR3: CASSLGDSFGANVLTF
size: .; V: TRBV6-1; J: TRBJ1-1; length: 15; D: .; DNA: TGTGCCAGCAGCCTCGTAGCAGGGCCGAGGGGTGAAGCTTTCTTT; CDR3: CASSLVAGPRGEAFF
size: .; V: TRBV7-3; J: TRBJ2-3; length: 15; D: .; DNA: TGTGCCAGCAGCTTAAATGGGGGGCCCCAAGATACGCAGTATTTT; CDR3: CASSLNGGPQDTQYF
size: .; V: TRBV7-2; J: TRBJ2-3; length: 14; D: .; DNA: TGTGCCAGCGCCTTGCGACAGGGAGGCGATACGCAGTATTTT; CDR3: CASALRQGGDTQYF
size: .; V: TRBV29-1; J: TRBJ2-1; length: 11; D: .; DNA: TGCTCCGCCGGAGGGGGCAATGAGCAGTTCTTC; CDR3: CSAGGGNEQFF
size: .; V: TRBV6-1; J: TRBJ1-1; length: 15; D: .; DNA: TGTGCCAGCAGCGACCATGGAGATGCAAACACTGAAGCTTTCTTT; CDR3: CASSDHGDANTEAFF
size: .; V: TRBV7-7; J: TRBJ2-3; length: 16; D: TRBD2; DNA: TGTGCCAGCAGCTTAGGAGCGGGGGGGCTCACAGATACGCAGTATTTT; CDR3: CASSLGAGGLTDTQYF
size: once; V: TRBV7-2; J: TRBJ1-3; length: 17; D: .; DNA: TGTGCCAGCAGATGGAGACCAGGGAAGGCTTCTGGAAACACCATATATTTT; CDR3: CASRWRPGKASGNTIYF
size: few; V: TRBV7-6; J: TRBJ1-6; length: 13; D: .; DNA: TGTGCCAGCAGCTTTGGGGAGCATTCACCCCTCCACTTT; CDR3: CASSFGEHSPLHF
size: .; V: TRBV19; J: TRBJ2-5; length: 15; D: .; DNA: TGTGCCAGTAGTCCACCCAGGGGGGGACAAGAGACCCAGTACTTC; CDR3: CASSPPRGGQETQYF